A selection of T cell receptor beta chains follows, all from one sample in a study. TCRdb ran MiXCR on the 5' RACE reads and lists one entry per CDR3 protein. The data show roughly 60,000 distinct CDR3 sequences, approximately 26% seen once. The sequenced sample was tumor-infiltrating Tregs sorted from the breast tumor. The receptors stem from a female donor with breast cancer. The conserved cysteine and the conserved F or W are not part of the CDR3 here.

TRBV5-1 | ASSLGEGGLVDEQF
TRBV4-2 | ASSHRDSDFH
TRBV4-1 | ASSQERYEDTQY
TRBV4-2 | ASSQGTSAFGEQF
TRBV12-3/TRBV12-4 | ASSLAGVETQY
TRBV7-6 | ASSLLGQLNNEQF
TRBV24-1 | ATSDPTRQGRYEQY
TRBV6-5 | ASSKQGSIYEQY
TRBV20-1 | SAPISGLHDNEQF
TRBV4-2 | ASSQEAGYSPLH
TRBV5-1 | ASSDGGADTQY
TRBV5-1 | ASSLGQEYNEQF
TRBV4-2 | AGSQRLQGAQPQH
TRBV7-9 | ASSLGMTEKLF
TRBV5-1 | ASSKSSRALGRGTQY
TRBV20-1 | SARLPRRGNEQF
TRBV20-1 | SPNVRGLYGYT
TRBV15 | ATSRAGVGYEQF
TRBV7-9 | ASSLERNRAQY
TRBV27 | ASSPPYSTSGYTDTQY
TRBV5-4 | ASSSGWQLAGGSDTQY
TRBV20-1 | SARWQQNQAF
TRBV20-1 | SARGGLVGYEQY
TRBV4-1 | ASSLQGGEKLF
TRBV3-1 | ASSQHHRERETQY
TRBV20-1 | SARSGTSGGHTYEQY
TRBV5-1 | ASSLDLGAGANVLT
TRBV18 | ASSSRTGSSGNTIY
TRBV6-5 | ASSYSSQSLGGYT
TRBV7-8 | ASSLQGAGTQY
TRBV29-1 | SVGAGWAMNTEAF
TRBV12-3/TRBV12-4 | ASGYGSTDTQY
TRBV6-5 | ASCELAGYQETQY
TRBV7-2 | ASSYRAGRWKTEAF
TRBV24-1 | ATSDPDTHEQY
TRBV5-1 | ASSLGAEEQPQH
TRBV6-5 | ASSSRTGSSYNSPLH